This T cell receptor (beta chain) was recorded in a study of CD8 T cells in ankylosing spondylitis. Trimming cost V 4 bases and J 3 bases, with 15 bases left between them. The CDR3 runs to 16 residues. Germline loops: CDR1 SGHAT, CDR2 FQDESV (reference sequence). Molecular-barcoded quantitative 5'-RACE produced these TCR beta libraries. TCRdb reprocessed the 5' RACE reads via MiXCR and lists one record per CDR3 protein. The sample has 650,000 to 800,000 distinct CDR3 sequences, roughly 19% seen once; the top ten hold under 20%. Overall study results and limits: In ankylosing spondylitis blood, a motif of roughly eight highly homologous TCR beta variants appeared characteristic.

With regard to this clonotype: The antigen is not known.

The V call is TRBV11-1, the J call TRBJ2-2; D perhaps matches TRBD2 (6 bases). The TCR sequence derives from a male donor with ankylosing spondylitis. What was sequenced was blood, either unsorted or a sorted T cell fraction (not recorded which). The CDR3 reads CASSSFGSADTGELFF. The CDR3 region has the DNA TGTGCCAGCAGCTCCTTCGGGAGCGCGGACACCGGGGAGCTGTTTTTT.